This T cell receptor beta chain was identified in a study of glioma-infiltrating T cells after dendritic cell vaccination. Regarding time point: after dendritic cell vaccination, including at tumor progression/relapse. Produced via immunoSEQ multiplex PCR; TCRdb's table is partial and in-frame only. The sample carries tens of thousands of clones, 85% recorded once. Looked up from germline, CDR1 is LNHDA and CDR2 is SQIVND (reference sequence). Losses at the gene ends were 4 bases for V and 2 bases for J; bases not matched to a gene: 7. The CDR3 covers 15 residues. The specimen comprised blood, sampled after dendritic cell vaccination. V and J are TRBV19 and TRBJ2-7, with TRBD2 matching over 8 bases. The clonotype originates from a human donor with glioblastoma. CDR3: CASSNPGGVTYEQYF. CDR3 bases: TGTGCCAGTAGTAATCCGGGGGGGGTCACCTACGAGCAGTACTTC.